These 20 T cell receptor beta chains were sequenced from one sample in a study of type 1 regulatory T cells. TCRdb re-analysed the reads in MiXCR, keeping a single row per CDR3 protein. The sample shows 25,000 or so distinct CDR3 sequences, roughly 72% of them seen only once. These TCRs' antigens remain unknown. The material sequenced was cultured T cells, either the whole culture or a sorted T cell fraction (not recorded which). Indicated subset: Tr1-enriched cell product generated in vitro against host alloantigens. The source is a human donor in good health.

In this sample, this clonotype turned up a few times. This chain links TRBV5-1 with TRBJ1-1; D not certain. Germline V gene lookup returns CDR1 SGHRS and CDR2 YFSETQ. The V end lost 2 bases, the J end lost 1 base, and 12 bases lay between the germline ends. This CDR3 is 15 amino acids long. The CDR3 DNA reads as TGCGCCAGCAGCTTTTCGGCCGGTCCGAACACTGAAGCTTTCTTT. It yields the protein CASSFSAGPNTEAFF.

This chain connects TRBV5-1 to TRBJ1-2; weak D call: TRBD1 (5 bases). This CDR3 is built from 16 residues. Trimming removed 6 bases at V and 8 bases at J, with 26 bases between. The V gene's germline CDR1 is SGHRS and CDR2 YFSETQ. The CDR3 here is CASKFTWGVPVEGYTF. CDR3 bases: TGCGCCAGCAAATTCACCTGGGGCGTCCCGGTGGAGGGCTACACCTTC.

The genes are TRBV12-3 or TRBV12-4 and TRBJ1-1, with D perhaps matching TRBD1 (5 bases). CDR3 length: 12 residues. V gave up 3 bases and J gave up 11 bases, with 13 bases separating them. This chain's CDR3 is CASSFGTSGAFF. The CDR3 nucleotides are TGTGCCAGCAGTTTCGGGACCAGTGGGGCTTTCTTT.

CDR3 nucleotide sequence: TGTGCCAGCAGCTTAGTAGGGCGGACAGAAGAGACCCAGTACTTC. It translates to CASSLVGRTEETQYF. V usage is TRBV7-2 and J usage is TRBJ2-5; D might be TRBD1 (6 bases). This CDR3 has 15 residues. V was pared by 1 base and J by 3 bases, with 12 bases between. Per the germline V gene, CDR1 is SGHTA and CDR2 is FQGNSA. The variable domain in full, completed from reference TRBV7-2 and TRBJ2-5, reads GAGVSQSPSNKVTEKGKDVELRCDPISGHTALYWYRQSLGQGLEFLIYFQGNSAPDKSGLPSDRFSAERTGGSVSTLTIQRTQQEDSAVYLCASSLVGRTEETQYFGPGTRLLVL.

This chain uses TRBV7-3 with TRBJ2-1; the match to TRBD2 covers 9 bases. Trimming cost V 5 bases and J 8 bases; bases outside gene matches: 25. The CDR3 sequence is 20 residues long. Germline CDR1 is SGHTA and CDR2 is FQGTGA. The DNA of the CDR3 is TGTGCCAGCAGCCCCCGGCCCTTTCTTAGCGGGGGAACTTCGTCCGATGAGCAGTTCTTC. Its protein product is CASSPRPFLSGGTSSDEQFF.

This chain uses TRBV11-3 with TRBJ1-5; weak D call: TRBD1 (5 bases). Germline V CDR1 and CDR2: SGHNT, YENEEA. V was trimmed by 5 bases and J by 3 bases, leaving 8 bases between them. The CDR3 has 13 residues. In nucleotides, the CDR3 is TGTGCCAGCAGCCGTGGGGCCAATCAGCCCCAGCATTTT. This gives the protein CASSRGANQPQHF.

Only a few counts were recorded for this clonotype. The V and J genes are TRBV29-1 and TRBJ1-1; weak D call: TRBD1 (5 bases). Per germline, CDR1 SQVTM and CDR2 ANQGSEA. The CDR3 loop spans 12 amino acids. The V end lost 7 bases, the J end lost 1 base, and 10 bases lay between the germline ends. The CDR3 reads CSARDRNTEAFF. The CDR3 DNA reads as TGCAGCGCAAGAGACAGGAACACTGAAGCTTTCTTT. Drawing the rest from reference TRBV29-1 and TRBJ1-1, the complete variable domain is SAVISQKPSRDICQRGTSLTIQCQVDSQVTMMFWYRQQPGQSLTLIATANQGSEATYESGFVIDKFPISRPNLTFSTLTVSNMSPEDSSIYLCSARDRNTEAFFGQGTRLTVV.

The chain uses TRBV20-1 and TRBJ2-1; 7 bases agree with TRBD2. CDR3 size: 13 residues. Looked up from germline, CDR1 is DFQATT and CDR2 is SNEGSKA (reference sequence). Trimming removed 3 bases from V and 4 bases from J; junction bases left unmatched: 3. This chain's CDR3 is CSARGLLYNEQFF. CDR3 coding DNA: TGCAGTGCTAGGGGACTACTATACAATGAGCAGTTCTTC.

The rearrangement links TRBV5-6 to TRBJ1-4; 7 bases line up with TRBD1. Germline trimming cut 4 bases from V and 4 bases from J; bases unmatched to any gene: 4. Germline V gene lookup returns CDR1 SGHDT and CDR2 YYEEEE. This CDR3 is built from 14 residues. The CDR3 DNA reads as TGTGCCAGCAGCCGGGGACAGTTTAATGAAAAACTGTTTTTT. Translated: CASSRGQFNEKLFF.

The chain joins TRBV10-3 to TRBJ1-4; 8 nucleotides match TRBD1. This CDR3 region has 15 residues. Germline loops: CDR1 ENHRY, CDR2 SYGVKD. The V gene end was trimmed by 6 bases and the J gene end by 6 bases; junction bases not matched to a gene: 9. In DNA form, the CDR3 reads TGTGCCATCAGGCCGGACAGGGAGGGAGATGAAAAACTGTTTTTT. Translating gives CAIRPDREGDEKLFF.

The CDR3 coding sequence is TGTGCCAGCAGTTCGATCCTTAACAGGGATTCACCCCTCCACTTT. Translated, it gives CASSSILNRDSPLHF. This chain connects TRBV27 to TRBJ1-6; the D gene is possibly TRBD1 (6 bases). Germline loops: CDR1 MNHEY, CDR2 SMNVEV (reference sequence). This CDR3 has 15 amino acids. V was pared by 4 bases and J by 8 bases, with 15 bases between.

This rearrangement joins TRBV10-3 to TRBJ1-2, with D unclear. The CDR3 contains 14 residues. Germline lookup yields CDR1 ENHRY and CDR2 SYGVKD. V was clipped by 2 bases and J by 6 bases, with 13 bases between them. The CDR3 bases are TGTGCCATCAGTGAGGTCGGCCAGTATAATGGCTACACCTTC. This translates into CAISEVGQYNGYTF.

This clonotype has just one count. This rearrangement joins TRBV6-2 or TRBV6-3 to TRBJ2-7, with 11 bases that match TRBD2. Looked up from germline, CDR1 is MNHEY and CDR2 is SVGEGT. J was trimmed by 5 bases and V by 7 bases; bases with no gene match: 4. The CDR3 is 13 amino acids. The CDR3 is CASINSGGDEQYF. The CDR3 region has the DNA TGTGCCAGCATCAATAGCGGGGGGGACGAGCAGTACTTC.

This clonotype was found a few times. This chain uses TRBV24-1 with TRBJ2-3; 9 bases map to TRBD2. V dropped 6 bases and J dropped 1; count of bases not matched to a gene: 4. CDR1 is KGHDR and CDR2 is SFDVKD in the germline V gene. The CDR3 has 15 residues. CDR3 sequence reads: CATSQERGGTDTQYF. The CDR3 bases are TGTGCCACCAGTCAAGAGCGGGGGGGCACAGATACGCAGTATTTT.

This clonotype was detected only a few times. In DNA, the CDR3 is TGCAGCGTTGAAGGAAGCAGCGATCAAGAGACCCAGTACTTC. This translates into CSVEGSSDQETQYF. The genes are TRBV29-1 and TRBJ2-5, with D hard to call. The CDR3 is 14 residues long. Germline values: CDR1 SQVTM, CDR2 ANQGSEA. V was clipped by 1 base and J by 2 bases, with 11 bases between them.

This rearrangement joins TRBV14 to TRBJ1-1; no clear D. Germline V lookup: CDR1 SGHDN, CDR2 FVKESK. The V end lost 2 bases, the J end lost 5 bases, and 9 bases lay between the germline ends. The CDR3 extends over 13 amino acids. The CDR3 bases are TGTGCCAGCAGCCAATCCGTATATACTGAAGCTTTCTTT. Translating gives CASSQSVYTEAFF.

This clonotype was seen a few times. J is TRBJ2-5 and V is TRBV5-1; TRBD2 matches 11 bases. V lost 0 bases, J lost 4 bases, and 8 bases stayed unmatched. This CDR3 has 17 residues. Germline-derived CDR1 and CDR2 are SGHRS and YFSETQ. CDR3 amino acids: CASSLVPLAGGGETQYF. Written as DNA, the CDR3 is TGCGCCAGCAGCTTGGTTCCCCTAGCGGGGGGAGGAGAGACCCAGTACTTC.

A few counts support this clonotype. CDR3 in amino acids: CASSPPMATQYF. The CDR3 DNA follows: TGTGCCAGCAGCCCACCGATGGCGACCCAGTACTTC. The chain combines TRBV6-2 or TRBV6-3 with TRBJ2-5, with D unclear. The CDR3 has 12 residues. Between the trimmed V and J ends, which lost 6 bases and 7 bases, there was a span of 12 bases. Germline V CDR1 and CDR2: MNHEY, SVGEGT.

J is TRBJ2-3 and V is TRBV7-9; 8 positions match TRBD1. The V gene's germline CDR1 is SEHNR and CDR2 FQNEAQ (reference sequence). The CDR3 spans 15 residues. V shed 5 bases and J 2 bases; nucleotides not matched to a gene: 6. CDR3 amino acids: CASSAYQGATDTQYF. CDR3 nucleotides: TGTGCCAGCAGCGCATATCAGGGGGCCACAGATACGCAGTATTTT.

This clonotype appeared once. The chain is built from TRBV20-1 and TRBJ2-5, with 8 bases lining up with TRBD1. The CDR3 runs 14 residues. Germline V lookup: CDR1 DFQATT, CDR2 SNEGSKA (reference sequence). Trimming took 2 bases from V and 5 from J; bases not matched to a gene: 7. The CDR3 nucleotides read TGCAGTGCTAGACCGCAGGGGGCGTATGAGACCCAGTACTTC. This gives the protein CSARPQGAYETQYF.